The 19 T cell receptor beta chains below all came from one sample that was sequenced in a study of CD8 T cells in Susac syndrome. When the RNA was reverse transcribed, random hexamers were used with an input of 0.5 to 1 ug. Each CDR3 protein gets one entry after TCRdb re-called the immunoSEQ multiplex PCR reads with MiXCR. The sample lists about 140,000 distinct CDR3 sequences; 95% were seen once. The sequenced sample consisted of CD4+ T cells from PBMCs. The receptors originated from a human donor with Susac syndrome.

The chain recombines TRBV29-1 with TRBJ1-2; maybe TRBD1 (6 bases). This CDR3 has 11 residues. Trimming left V 8 bases short and J 6 bases short, with 13 bases between. CDR1 is SQVTM and CDR2 is ANQGSEA in the germline V gene. CDR3 sequence: CSSQGGDGYTF. The CDR3 DNA sequence: TGCAGCTCACAGGGAGGCGATGGCTACACCTTC.

CDR3 sequence reads: CASSLGPGYTF. For the CDR3, the DNA is TGTGCCAGTTCCCTGGGACCTGGCTACACCTTC. V usage is TRBV12-3 or TRBV12-4 and J usage is TRBJ1-2, with D tentatively TRBD1 (5 bases). Trimming stripped 9 bases from V and 7 bases from J, with 12 bases between. The CDR3 sequence is 11 residues long.

The V call is TRBV18, the J call TRBJ1-2, with 8 bases fitting TRBD1. The CDR3 contains 18 residues. Per the germline V gene, CDR1 is KGHSH and CDR2 is LQKENI. Trimming at V came to 1 base and at J to 4 bases, leaving 14 bases not matched to a gene. The CDR3 here is CASSPQLGQAMDPYGYTF. The CDR3 DNA reads as TGTGCCAGCTCACCACAATTGGGACAGGCAATGGATCCCTATGGCTACACCTTC.

The chain uses TRBV27 and TRBJ1-2; a possible D gene is TRBD1 (5 bases). CDR1 is MNHEY, CDR2 SMNVEV, per germline (reference sequence). Trimming took 5 bases from V and 3 from J, leaving 13 bases between them. The CDR3 runs to 14 residues. CDR3 bases: TGTGCCAGCAGTCCTCGACAGCTTTACTATGGCTACACCTTC. Translated, it gives CASSPRQLYYGYTF.

The rearrangement joins TRBV7-2 to TRBJ2-3, with D perhaps TRBD1 (5 bases). This CDR3 contains 16 residues. Germline CDR1 is SGHTA and CDR2 is FQGNSA. The ends were cut back, 5 bases at V and 4 bases at J, with 19 bases in the middle. CDR3 DNA sequence: TGTGCCAGCAGCCTCACCCTTGGGGCCGGGTCAGATACGCAGTATTTT. Amino acid sequence: CASSLTLGAGSDTQYF. Full variable domain (outside the CDR3, taken from reference TRBV7-2 and TRBJ2-3): GAGVSQSPSNKVTEKGKDVELRCDPISGHTALYWYRQSLGQGLEFLIYFQGNSAPDKSGLPSDRFSAERTGGSVSTLTIQRTQQEDSAVYLCASSLTLGAGSDTQYFGPGTRLTVL.

The chain combines TRBV5-6 with TRBJ2-3, with TRBD2 identical over 13 bases. The V segment lost 4 bases and the J segment 2 bases; nucleotides outside the gene matches: 10. Germline CDR1 reads SGHDT; CDR2 reads YYEEEE. The CDR3 is 18 residues long. CDR3 loop: CASSGGLAGPGFTDTQYF. CDR3 bases: TGTGCCAGCAGCGGGGGACTAGCGGGGCCTGGCTTCACAGATACGCAGTATTTT.

The V gene is TRBV30, the J gene TRBJ1-5; a weak D match, TRBD1 (5 bases). V lost 2 bases and J lost 7, with 12 bases in between. CDR1 and CDR2 (germline): GTSNPN, SVGIG (reference sequence). The CDR3 is 13 residues long. CDR3 coding DNA: TGTGCCTGGAGTATAGCAGGGATGCAGCCCCAGCATTTT. It codes for CAWSIAGMQPQHF.

This chain uses TRBV30 with TRBJ1-2, with a weak D call TRBD1 (5 bases). CDR3 size: 13 residues. V gave up 2 bases and J gave up 4 bases, with 11 bases separating them. Per germline, CDR1 GTSNPN and CDR2 SVGIG (reference sequence). The CDR3 here is CAWSLGTSYGYTF. CDR3 coding DNA: TGTGCCTGGAGTCTTGGGACGAGCTATGGCTACACCTTC.

The chain carries TRBV20-1 and TRBJ2-5; D could derive from TRBD1 or TRBD2 (5 bases each). The CDR3 covers 13 residues. CDR1 and CDR2 (germline): DFQATT, SNEGSKA (reference sequence). Deletions cut 3 bases from V and 8 bases from J, with 16 bases between. CDR3 in DNA: TGCAGTGCTAGGGGACCAACCTTAGAAACCCAGTACTTC. Protein product: CSARGPTLETQYF.

V gene TRBV12-3 or TRBV12-4 combines with J gene TRBJ2-1, with D unclear. CDR3 length: 13 residues. V was trimmed by 1 base and J by 7 bases, leaving 8 bases between them. As DNA, the CDR3 is TGTGCCAGCAGTTTAGTTAAGAATAATGAGCAGTTCTTC. Residues: CASSLVKNNEQFF.

The V gene is TRBV21-1, the J gene TRBJ2-1; the table's D call TRBD2 went unverified against the DNA. TRBV21-1 is labeled a pseudogene. This CDR3 region has 15 residues. As DNA, the CDR3 is TGTGCCTCAAAAAAGGGACTAGCGGCCTACAATGAGCAGTTCTTC. This sequence encodes CASKKGLAAYNEQFF.

The genes are TRBV2 and TRBJ2-5, with a tentative D call TRBD2 (6 bases). The CDR3 runs to 15 residues. Trimming took off 2 bases at V and 1 base at J, with 11 bases between the two ends. In germline, CDR1 is SNHLY, CDR2 FYNNEI. CDR3 region: CASSESGRIQETQYF. DNA for the CDR3: TGTGCCAGCAGTGAAAGCGGGCGGATCCAAGAGACCCAGTACTTC.

This chain uses TRBV20-1 with TRBJ2-1, with 10 bases that match TRBD2. The germline V gene encodes CDR1 DFQATT and CDR2 SNEGSKA (reference sequence). V was clipped by 6 bases and J by 4 bases; unmatched bases: 6. This CDR3 is built from 14 residues. This CDR3 is CSATPSGRYNEQFF. Written as DNA, the CDR3 is TGCAGTGCAACCCCTAGCGGGAGATACAATGAGCAGTTCTTC.

On this clonotype: The junction departs from germline at one end; a sequencing error may be responsible. J is TRBJ2-1 and V is TRBV30, with TRBD1 matching 9 bases. CDR1 is GTSNPN and CDR2 is SVGIG in the germline V gene (reference sequence). The CDR3 loop spans 11 amino acids. The CDR3 here is CAWSDTGTGNF. In nucleotides, the CDR3 is TGTGCCTGGAGCGACACCGGGACAGGGAATTTC. Filled out from reference TRBV30 and TRBJ2-1, the complete variable domain reads SQTIHQWPATLVQPVGSPLSLECTVEGTSNPNLYWYRQAAGRGLQLLFYSVGIGQISSEVPQNLSASRPQDRQFILSSKKLLLSDSGFYLCAWSDTGTGNFGPGTRLTVL.

V usage is TRBV29-1 and J usage is TRBJ2-1; the match to TRBD2 covers 8 bases. Germline CDR1 and CDR2: SQVTM and ANQGSEA. The CDR3 spans 13 residues. Losses at the gene ends were 4 bases for V and 3 bases for J; bases not matched to a gene: 2. The CDR3 spells CSVAAGGYNEQFF. The DNA of the CDR3 is TGCAGCGTTGCCGCGGGAGGCTACAATGAGCAGTTCTTC.

The J gene is TRBJ2-7, the V gene TRBV29-1, with D perhaps TRBD1 or TRBD2 (5 bases each). CDR3 length equals 14 residues. Trimming stripped 6 bases from V and 3 bases from J, with 18 bases between. The germline V gene encodes CDR1 SQVTM and CDR2 ANQGSEA. Written as DNA, the CDR3 is TGCAGCGTCGTAGATGGTGGTGGGGGCTACGAGCAGTACTTC. This codes for CSVVDGGGGYEQYF.

The chain uses TRBV9 and TRBJ1-1; TRBD1 might be the D (5 bases). V shed 6 bases and J shed 7 bases, with 13 bases lying between them. This CDR3 region has 12 residues. The germline V gene has CDR1 SGDLS and CDR2 YYNGEE. The CDR3 sequence is CASTSQDGEAFF. CDR3 DNA: TGTGCCAGCACTTCACAGGACGGTGAAGCTTTCTTT.

The chain couples TRBV20-1 to TRBJ2-5, with 11 bases lining up with TRBD2. Germline CDR1 is DFQATT and CDR2 is SNEGSKA (reference sequence). With 0 bases clipped from V and 4 bases from J, the junction kept 13 bases outside the gene matches. This CDR3 spans 18 amino acids. The CDR3 DNA reads as TGCAGTGCTAGAGATTCGTCGCTAGCGGGAGGTACCCCAGAGACCCAGTACTTC. Protein: CSARDSSLAGGTPETQYF.

The rearrangement joins TRBV20-1 to TRBJ2-7; 7 bases match TRBD2. This CDR3 contains 16 residues. V trimming: 5 bases; J trimming: 0 bases; junction bases outside the gene matches: 13. CDR1 and CDR2 from the germline V gene are DFQATT and SNEGSKA (reference sequence). The CDR3 is CSAGSPLTGGSYEQYF. The CDR3 DNA reads TGCAGTGCTGGTTCCCCACTCACGGGAGGCTCCTACGAGCAGTACTTC.